This T cell receptor (beta chain) was sequenced during a study of blood T cell repertoires in COVID-19. Overall study context: The samples span acute and convalescent COVID-19 from the United States, Italy and Spain. T cells, B-cell-depleted T cells, or PBMCs provided the cDNA or gDNA that served as material.

Patients at the Seattle site were enrolled during active infection and followed longitudinally. As processed by the authors: Counts of nucleated cells, estimated from reference gene primer amplification, were obtained. TCRdb's copy holds only in-frame clones and misses some; the assay was immunoSEQ multiplex PCR. V and J calls and clone size are those listed in that table; D and trimming were worked out from the DNA. The sample has fewer than 700,000 clones, around nine tenths seen once. Trimming removed 0 bases from V and 1 base from J; junction bases left unmatched: 3. Germline loops: CDR1 SGDLS, CDR2 YYNGEE. The CDR3 has 16 residues.

The specimen was peripheral blood. This clonotype was obtained from a woman aged 45 to 65 with COVID-19, enrolled during active disease. V gene TRBV9 combines with J gene TRBJ2-4; 8 bases align to TRBD1. The CDR3 here is CASSVGTGTAKNIQYF. In DNA form, the CDR3 reads TGTGCCAGCAGCGTAGGGACAGGGACTGCCAAAAACATTCAGTACTTC.